A single sample is the source of the 14 T cell receptor beta chains below, sequenced in a study of glioma-infiltrating T cells. Amplification of TCR alpha and beta CDR3 regions from RNA used iRepertoire nested multiplex PCR. TCRdb fed the multiplex PCR reads into MiXCR, producing one record per CDR3 protein. Seen here are approximately 190,000 distinct CDR3 sequences, 30% to 40% observed once, and the top ten hold around 21%. What was sequenced was glioma tissue, nonneoplastic brain tissue, or PBMCs (not recorded which). The receptor source for this set is a human donor with low-grade glioma or glioblastoma, undergoing nonglioma brain surgery, or in good health (not recorded which).

In its sample, this clonotype was seen many times. The V gene is TRBV18, the J gene TRBJ1-1; D may be TRBD1 (6 bases). CDR1 is KGHSH, CDR2 LQKENI, per germline. This CDR3 spans 14 amino acids. V was shortened by 6 bases and J by 1 base, with 12 bases between the two germline ends. CDR3 nucleotides: TGTGCCAGCTCCGCCGGGGGCCCGAACACTGAAGCTTTCTTT. It codes for CASSAGGPNTEAFF.

A single count supports this clonotype. This sequence joins TRBV25-1 and TRBJ2-7; 8 bases agree with TRBD1. Trimming at V came to 4 bases and at J to 3 bases, leaving 5 bases not matched to a gene. CDR1 is MGHDK and CDR2 is SYGVNS in the germline V gene. There are 14 residues in the CDR3. CDR3 residues: CASSGTGTIYEQYF. CDR3 coding DNA: TGTGCCAGCAGTGGGACAGGGACAATCTACGAGCAGTACTTC.

CDR3 coding DNA: TGTGCCAGCTCCTACGACGTCCCCAATGAGCAGTTCTTC. Its protein product is CASSYDVPNEQFF. The chain combines TRBV7-6 with TRBJ2-1; D is ambiguous. Germline loops: CDR1 SGHVS, CDR2 FNYEAQ. Trimming took 8 bases from V and 6 from J, leaving 14 bases between them. The CDR3 loop spans 13 amino acids. Drawing the rest from reference TRBV7-6 and TRBJ2-1, the complete variable domain is GAGVSQSPRYKVTKRGQDVALRCDPISGHVSLYWYRQALGQGPEFLTYFNYEAQQDKSGLPNDRFSAERPEGSISTLTIQRTEQRDSAMYRCASSYDVPNEQFFGPGTRLTVL.

This clonotype was counted only a few times. The rearrangement uses TRBV19 and TRBJ1-5; 7 nucleotides match TRBD1. Per the germline V gene, CDR1 is LNHDA and CDR2 is SQIVND (reference sequence). The CDR3 extends over 15 amino acids. Trimming took 3 bases from V and 4 from J; bases not matched to a gene: 6. CDR3 region: CASSMTGQENQPQHF. The DNA of the CDR3 is TGTGCCAGTAGTATGACTGGACAGGAAAATCAGCCCCAGCATTTT.

This clonotype was seen ten or more times. This chain joins TRBV20-1 and TRBJ2-5; the match to TRBD2 covers 8 bases. Per germline, CDR1 DFQATT and CDR2 SNEGSKA (reference sequence). The CDR3 is made up of 16 amino acids. V shed 0 bases and J 1 base; nucleotides not matched to a gene: 7. The CDR3 nucleotides are TGCAGTGCTAGAGATTTCCGGGAGGGCCCCCAAGAGACCCAGTACTTC. Translated, it gives CSARDFREGPQETQYF.

J is TRBJ2-3 and V is TRBV27; tentative D call: TRBD1 (7 bases). Between the trimmed V and J ends, which lost 6 bases and 5 bases, there was a span of 18 bases. CDR3 length: 15 amino acids. Germline values: CDR1 MNHEY, CDR2 SMNVEV (reference sequence). CDR3 amino acids: CASSPRAGGIDTQYF. The CDR3 nucleotides read TGTGCCAGCAGCCCCCGGGCAGGGGGGATAGATACGCAGTATTTT.

This clonotype was seen repeatedly, ten times or more. The chain recombines TRBV27 with TRBJ2-5; 9 bases align to TRBD2. The ends lost 6 bases at V and 1 base at J; junction bases unmatched: 9. Germline lookup yields CDR1 MNHEY and CDR2 SMNVEV (reference sequence). This CDR3 region has 16 residues. The CDR3 spells CASSSVSGRTQETQYF. The CDR3 region has the DNA TGTGCCAGCAGCTCAGTTAGCGGGAGAACCCAAGAGACCCAGTACTTC.

About this clonotype itself: A read error is possible here, since a much larger clone lies one base away. The chain recombines TRBV6-5 with TRBJ2-6; TRBD2 agrees at 8 bases. This CDR3 spans 19 amino acids. Germline-derived CDR1 and CDR2 are MNHEY and SVGAGI. The CDR3, as DNA: TGTGCCAGCAGTTCGCGGGCGGGAGGCGGTCCCTCTGGGGCCAACTTCCTGACTTTC. As protein: CASSSRAGGGPSGANFLTF.

This clonotype was recorded many times. The chain carries TRBV5-1 and TRBJ2-5; D not certain. Germline V lookup: CDR1 SGHRS, CDR2 YFSETQ. The CDR3 extends over 15 amino acids. Trimming removed 3 bases at V and 7 bases at J, with 19 bases between. The CDR3 bases are TGCGCCAGCAGCTCGGGCCCCTTCTACCGAGTGACCCAGTACTTC. It is translated as CASSSGPFYRVTQYF.

This clonotype was seen only a few times. The chain employs TRBV2 and TRBJ2-1; 10 bases fit TRBD2. With 7 bases clipped from V and 7 bases from J, the junction kept 19 bases outside the gene matches. This CDR3 has 18 amino acids. The V gene's germline CDR1 is SNHLY and CDR2 FYNNEI. The CDR3 protein is CASTAGLAGVSSRNEQFF. The DNA for the CDR3 is TGTGCCAGCACCGCGGGGCTAGCGGGAGTCTCAAGTCGAAATGAGCAGTTCTTC.

This chain links TRBV20-1 with TRBJ2-7, with TRBD2 matching 13 bases. Trimming took 6 bases from V and 4 from J; bases not matched to a gene: 6. From germline, CDR1 is DFQATT and CDR2 SNEGSKA (reference sequence). The CDR3 totals 14 residues. The CDR3 protein is CSAARTSGRYEQYF. In DNA form, the CDR3 reads TGCAGTGCCGCGAGGACTAGCGGGAGATACGAGCAGTACTTC.

This clonotype was counted only a few times. The J gene is TRBJ2-7, the V gene TRBV7-9, with 10 positions matching TRBD2. J gave up 2 bases and V 4 bases, and 14 bases lay outside the gene matches. This CDR3 contains 18 residues. Germline-derived CDR1 and CDR2 are SEHNR and FQNEAQ (reference sequence). The CDR3 region has the DNA TGTGCCAGCAGCTCCTCACTATTTTCCACTAGCGGGGCCTACGAGCAGTACTTC. Its translation is CASSSSLFSTSGAYEQYF. Variable domain in full (rest from reference TRBV7-9 and TRBJ2-7): DTGVSQNPRHKITKRGQNVTFRCDPISEHNRLYWYRQTLGQGPEFLTYFQNEAQLEKSRLLSDRFSAERPKGSFSTLEIQRTEQGDSAMYLCASSSSLFSTSGAYEQYFGPGTRLTVT.

Ten or more counts support this clonotype. V is TRBV5-4 and J is TRBJ2-7, with 12 bases that match TRBD1. The CDR3 runs to 15 residues. V lost 5 bases to trimming and J lost 7 bases; unmatched junction nucleotides: 10. Germline assignment: CDR1 SGHNT and CDR2 YYREEE (reference sequence). CDR3 residues: CASRRPGTGGEEQYF. Here the CDR3 DNA reads TGTGCCAGCAGGCGTCCCGGGACAGGGGGCGAAGAGCAGTACTTC.

V is TRBV3-1 and J is TRBJ2-7, with 14 bases fitting TRBD2. Germline V gives CDR1 LGHDT, CDR2 YNNKEL (reference sequence). V lost 2 bases, J lost 6 bases, and 12 bases stayed unmatched. The CDR3 sequence is 18 residues long. CDR3 loop: CASSQNPGLAGAVPEQYF. In DNA form, the CDR3 reads TGTGCCAGCAGCCAAAATCCGGGACTAGCGGGAGCGGTTCCCGAGCAGTACTTC.